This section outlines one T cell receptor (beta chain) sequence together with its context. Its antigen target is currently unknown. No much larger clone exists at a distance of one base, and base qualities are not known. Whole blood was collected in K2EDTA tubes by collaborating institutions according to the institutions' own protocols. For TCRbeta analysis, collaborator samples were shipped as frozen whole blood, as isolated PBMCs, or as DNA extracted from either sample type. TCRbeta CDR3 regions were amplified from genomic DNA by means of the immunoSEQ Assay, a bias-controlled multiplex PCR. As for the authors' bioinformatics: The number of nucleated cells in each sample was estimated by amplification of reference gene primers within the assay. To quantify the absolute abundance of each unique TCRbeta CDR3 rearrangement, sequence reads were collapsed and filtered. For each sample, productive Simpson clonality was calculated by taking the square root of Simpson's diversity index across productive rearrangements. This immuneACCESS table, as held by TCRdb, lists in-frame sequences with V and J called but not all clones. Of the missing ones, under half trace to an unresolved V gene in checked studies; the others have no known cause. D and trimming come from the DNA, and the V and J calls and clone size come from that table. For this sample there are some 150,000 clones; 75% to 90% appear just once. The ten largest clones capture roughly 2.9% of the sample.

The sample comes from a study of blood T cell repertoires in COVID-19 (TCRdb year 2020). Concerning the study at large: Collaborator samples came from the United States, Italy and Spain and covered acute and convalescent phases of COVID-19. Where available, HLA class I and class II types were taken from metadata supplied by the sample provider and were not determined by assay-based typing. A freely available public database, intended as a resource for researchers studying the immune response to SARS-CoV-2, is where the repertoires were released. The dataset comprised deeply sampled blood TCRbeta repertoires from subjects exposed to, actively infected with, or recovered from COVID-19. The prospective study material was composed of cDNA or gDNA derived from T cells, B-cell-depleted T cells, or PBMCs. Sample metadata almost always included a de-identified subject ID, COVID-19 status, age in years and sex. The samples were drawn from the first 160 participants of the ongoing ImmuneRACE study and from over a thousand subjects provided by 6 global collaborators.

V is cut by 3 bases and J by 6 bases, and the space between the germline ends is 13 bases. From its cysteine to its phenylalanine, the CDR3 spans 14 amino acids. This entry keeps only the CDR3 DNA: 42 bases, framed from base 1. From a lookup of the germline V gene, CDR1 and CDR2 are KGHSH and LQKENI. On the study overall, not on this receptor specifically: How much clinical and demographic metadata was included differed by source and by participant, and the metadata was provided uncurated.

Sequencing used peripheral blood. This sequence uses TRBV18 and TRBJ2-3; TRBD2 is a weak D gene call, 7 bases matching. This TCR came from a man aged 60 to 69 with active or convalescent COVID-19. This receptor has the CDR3 CASSPLAGADTQYF. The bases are TGTGCCAGCTCACCTCTTGCGGGGGCGGATACGCAGTATTTT.